Below, 15 T cell receptor beta chains from the same sample are listed, as sequenced in a study of monozygotic twins with inflammatory bowel disease. TCRdb reworked the 5' RACE reads into one entry per CDR3 protein, no DNA. Recorded for this sample: about 450,000 distinct CDR3 sequences. Sequenced material: blood. These receptor sequences come from a human donor with ulcerative colitis or Crohn's disease, or a healthy co-twin of an affected twin (not recorded which).

V is TRBV5-4 and J is TRBJ1-6; lacking DNA, the TRBD1 call made by TCRdb goes unchecked. Per the germline V gene, CDR1 is SGHNT and CDR2 is YYREEE (reference sequence). This CDR3 has 17 residues. The CDR3 sequence: CASSLDPGGSGGSPLHF.

The J gene is TRBJ2-7, the V gene TRBV3-1; absent DNA, TCRdb's TRBD2 call cannot be checked. Germline-derived CDR1 and CDR2 are LGHDT and YNNKEL (reference sequence). This CDR3 has 15 amino acids. The CDR3 loop reads CASSLGLAGTYEQYF.

The CDR3 is CASSFLGLAGLGTDTQYF. The V and J genes are TRBV11-2 and TRBJ2-3; the D call of TRBD2 rests on TCRdb alone, since no DNA is present to check it. The CDR3 extends over 18 amino acids. From germline, CDR1 is SGHAT and CDR2 FQNNGV.

V and J are TRBV20-1 and TRBJ2-3; as DNA is missing, the TRBD2 call by TCRdb cannot be tested. This CDR3 has 14 residues. Germline CDR1 is DFQATT and CDR2 is SNEGSKA (reference sequence). CDR3 loop: CSAPLAGVPDTQYF.

J is TRBJ2-3 and V is TRBV9; the TRBD1 assignment by TCRdb is unverifiable without DNA. CDR1 is SGDLS, CDR2 YYNGEE, per germline. The CDR3 extends over 16 amino acids. Here the CDR3 reads CASSVVHGHVADTQFF.

The V call is TRBV4-2, the J call TRBJ2-7; there is no DNA to check the TCRdb D call of TRBD2. Germline assignment: CDR1 LGHNA and CDR2 YNFKEQ. This CDR3 spans 22 amino acids. CDR3 in amino acids: CASSRRGQIPGLAGRSSYEQYF.

CDR3: CASRWAFGNSPLHF. This rearrangement joins TRBV12-3 or TRBV12-4 to TRBJ1-6. This CDR3 is built from 14 residues.

The chain has TRBV7-8 and TRBJ2-1; the D gene TCRdb calls, TRBD1, cannot be checked with no DNA. CDR3 length: 15 amino acids. Per the germline V gene, CDR1 is SGHVS and CDR2 is FQNEAQ. CDR3 loop: CASSIIAQGGHEQFF. Complete variable domain (other parts from reference TRBV7-8 and TRBJ2-1): GAGVSQSPRYKVAKRGQDVALRCDPISGHVSLFWYQQALGQGPEFLTYFQNEAQLDKSGLPSDRFFAERPEGSVSTLKIQRTQQEDSAVYLCASSIIAQGGHEQFFGPGTRLTVL.

This chain connects TRBV5-1 to TRBJ2-1; TCRdb proposes TRBD1, but this gene call is untestable without DNA. Germline V gives CDR1 SGHRS, CDR2 YFSETQ. The CDR3 is 16 residues long. CDR3 amino acids: CASSSGTGMFLHEQFF.

This sequence joins TRBV6-6 and TRBJ2-3. CDR1 MNHNY and CDR2 SVGAGI come from the germline V gene (reference sequence). The CDR3 runs to 14 residues. This chain's CDR3 is CASRPDPSTDTQYF.

The chain couples TRBV7-2 to TRBJ2-3. Looked up from germline, CDR1 is SGHTA and CDR2 is FQGNSA. The CDR3 is 15 residues long. This CDR3 is CASSLSGSHTDTQYF.

The rearrangement joins TRBV19 to TRBJ1-5; the TRBD1 assignment by TCRdb is unverifiable without DNA. CDR1 is LNHDA, CDR2 SQIVND, per germline (reference sequence). This CDR3 is built from 15 residues. The CDR3: CASSNTGTANQPQHF.

CDR3 sequence reads: CASSGTSGKSSYNEQFF. The chain carries TRBV10-1 and TRBJ2-1; checking the TCRdb D call of TRBD2 is not possible without DNA. The CDR3 consists of 17 residues. Germline V lookup: CDR1 WNHNN, CDR2 SYGVQD (reference sequence).

The chain carries TRBV6-2 or TRBV6-3 and TRBJ2-7; TCRdb selects TRBD1, and the lack of DNA leaves this call unchecked. CDR3 length: 18 amino acids. Germline V gives CDR1 MNHEY, CDR2 SVGEGT. The CDR3 here is CASSHGTLGTSEAYEQYF.

This rearrangement joins TRBV28 to TRBJ2-2; TCRdb indicates TRBD1, and absent DNA this call remains unverified. The CDR3 spans 15 residues. In germline, CDR1 is MDHEN, CDR2 SYDVKM. The CDR3 is CASSLQGGGSGELFF.